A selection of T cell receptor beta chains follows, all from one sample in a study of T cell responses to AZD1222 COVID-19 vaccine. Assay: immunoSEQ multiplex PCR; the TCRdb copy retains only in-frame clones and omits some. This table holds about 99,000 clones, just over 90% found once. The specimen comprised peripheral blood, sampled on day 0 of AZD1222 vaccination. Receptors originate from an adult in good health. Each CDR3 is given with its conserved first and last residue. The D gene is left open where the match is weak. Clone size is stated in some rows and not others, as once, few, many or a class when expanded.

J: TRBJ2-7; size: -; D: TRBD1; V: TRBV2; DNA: TGTGCCAGCAGAAACCCCGGGACAGCACGCTACGAGCAGTACTTC; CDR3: CASRNPGTARYEQYF
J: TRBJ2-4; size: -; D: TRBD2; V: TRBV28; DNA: TGTGCCAGCAGTTTACCAGGGAGGGACATTCAGTACTTC; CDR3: CASSLPGRDIQYF
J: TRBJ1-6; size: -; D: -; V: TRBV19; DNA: TGTGCCAGTAGTATAAAGACAGCTACCCCCCTCCACTTT; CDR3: CASSIKTATPLHF
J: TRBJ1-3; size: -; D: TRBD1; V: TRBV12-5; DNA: TGTGCTAGTGGTTTCATGACGACAGGGTCTGGAAACACCATATATTTT; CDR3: CASGFMTTGSGNTIYF
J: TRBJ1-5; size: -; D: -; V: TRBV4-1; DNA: TGCGCCAGCAGCCAGTTCAGGGATAGCAATCAGCCCCAGCATTTT; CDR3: CASSQFRDSNQPQHF
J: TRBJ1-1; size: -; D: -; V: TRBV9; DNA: TGTGCCAGCAGCGAACAGGGGAACACTGAAGCTTTCTTT; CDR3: CASSEQGNTEAFF
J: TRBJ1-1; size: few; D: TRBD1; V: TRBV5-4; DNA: TGTGCCAGCAGCTTTAATAGGGGGCAGGGGAACACTGAAGCTTTCTTT; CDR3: CASSFNRGQGNTEAFF
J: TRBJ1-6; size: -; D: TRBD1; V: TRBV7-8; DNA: TGTGCCAGCAAGGGACAGAATTCACCCCTCCACTTT; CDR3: CASKGQNSPLHF
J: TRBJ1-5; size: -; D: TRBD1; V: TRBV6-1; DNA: TGTGCCAGCACTCAAGCGGGGACAGGGATTTATAGCAATCAGCCCCAGCATTTT; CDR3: CASTQAGTGIYSNQPQHF
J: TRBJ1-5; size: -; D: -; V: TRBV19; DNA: TGTGCCAGTAGTTTAAGGATCGGTGGTTATAGCAATCAGCCCCAGCATTTT; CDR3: CASSLRIGGYSNQPQHF
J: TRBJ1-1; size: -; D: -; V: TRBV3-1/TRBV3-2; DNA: TGTGCCAGCAGCCAAGTCAGAAACACTGAAGCTTTCTTT; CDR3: CASSQVRNTEAFF
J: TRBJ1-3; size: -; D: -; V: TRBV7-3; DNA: TGTGCCAGCAGCGCTCGGCGGGTGGACACCATATATTTT; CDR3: CASSARRVDTIYF
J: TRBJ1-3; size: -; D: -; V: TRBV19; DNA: TGTGCCAGTAAAAGTTCCGCGGTCGGAAACACCATATATTTT; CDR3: CASKSSAVGNTIYF
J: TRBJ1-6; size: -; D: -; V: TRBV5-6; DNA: TGTGCCAGCAGCTTTACCGGGACATTAAGCTCCTATAATTCACCCCTCCACTTT; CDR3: CASSFTGTLSSYNSPLHF
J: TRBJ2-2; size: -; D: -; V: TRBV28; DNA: TGTGCCAGCGTCGGAGGCGGGACTAACACCGGGGAGCTGTTTTTT; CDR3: CASVGGGTNTGELFF
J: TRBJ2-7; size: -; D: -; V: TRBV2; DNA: TGTGCCAGCAGTGAATCGCGGCTAGCGTACGAGCAGTACTTC; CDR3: CASSESRLAYEQYF
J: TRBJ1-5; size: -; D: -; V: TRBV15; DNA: TGTGCCACCAGTCCTAAGGGGTATAGCAATCAGCCCCAGCATTTT; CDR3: CATSPKGYSNQPQHF
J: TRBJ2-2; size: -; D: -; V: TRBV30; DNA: TGTGCCTGGAGGTGGCGGTCGAACACCGGGGAGCTGTTTTTT; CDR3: CAWRWRSNTGELFF
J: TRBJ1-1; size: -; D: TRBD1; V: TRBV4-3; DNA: TGCGCCAGCAGCCACCTGACAGGGGAAGCTTTCTTT; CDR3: CASSHLTGEAFF
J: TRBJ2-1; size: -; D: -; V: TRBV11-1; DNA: TGTGCCAGCAGCTTACAGGGCCTCACCTACAATGAGCAGTTCTTC; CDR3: CASSLQGLTYNEQFF
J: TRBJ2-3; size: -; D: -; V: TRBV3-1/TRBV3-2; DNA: TGTGCCAGCAGCCAAGTCAGGAGCACAGATACGCAGTATTTT; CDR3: CASSQVRSTDTQYF
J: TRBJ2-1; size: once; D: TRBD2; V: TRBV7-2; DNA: TGTGCCAGCAGCTCCACTAGCGCCCCCTACAATGAGCAGTTCTTC; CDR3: CASSSTSAPYNEQFF
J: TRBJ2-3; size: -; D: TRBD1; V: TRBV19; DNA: TGTGCCAGTAGTATAGAGCCGGGACAGGGGCTAAATACGCAGTATTTT; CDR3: CASSIEPGQGLNTQYF
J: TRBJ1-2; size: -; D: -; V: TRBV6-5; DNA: TGTGCCAGCAGTTTTCGACATAGCGGCTCCGGCTACACCTTC; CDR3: CASSFRHSGSGYTF
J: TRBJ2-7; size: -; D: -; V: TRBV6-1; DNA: TGTGCCAGCAGTGACCTAGGGAACCTCGGGGAGCAGTACTTC; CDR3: CASSDLGNLGEQYF
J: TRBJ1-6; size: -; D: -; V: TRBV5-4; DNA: TGTGCCAGCAGATTTTCCCCAGGGAACTCCTATAATTCACCCCTCCACTTT; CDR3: CASRFSPGNSYNSPLHF
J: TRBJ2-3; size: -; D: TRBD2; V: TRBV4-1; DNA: TGCGCCAGCAGCCAAGCGGAGGCTAGCGGAGCCGGAACAGATACGCAGTATTTT; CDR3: CASSQAEASGAGTDTQYF
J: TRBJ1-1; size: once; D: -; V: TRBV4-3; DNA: TGCGCCAGCAGCCCATCGAAGGGGTGGTCTGAAGCTTTCTTT; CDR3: CASSPSKGWSEAFF
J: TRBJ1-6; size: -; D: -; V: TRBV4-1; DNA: TGCGCCAGCAGCCAAGGATGGCAGGGCGGTTATAATTCACCCCTCCACTTT; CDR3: CASSQGWQGGYNSPLHF
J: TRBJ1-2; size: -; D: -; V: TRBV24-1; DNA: TGTGCCACCAGTGGCCCGGGACACAATGGCTACACCTTC; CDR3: CATSGPGHNGYTF
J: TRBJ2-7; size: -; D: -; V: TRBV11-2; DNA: TGTGCCAGCAGCTTAGACTCCCCGCAGCACGAGCAGTACTTC; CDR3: CASSLDSPQHEQYF
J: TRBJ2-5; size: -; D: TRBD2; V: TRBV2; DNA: TGTGCCAGCAGAAAGGGACTAGCGGGAGGACAAGAGACCCAGTACTTC; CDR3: CASRKGLAGGQETQYF
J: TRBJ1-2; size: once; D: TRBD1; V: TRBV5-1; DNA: TGCGCCAGCAGCTTGACCCGGGACAGGGTGCGCGGCTACACCTTC; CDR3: CASSLTRDRVRGYTF
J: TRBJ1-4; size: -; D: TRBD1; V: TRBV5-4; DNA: TGTGCCAGCAGCAAGACAGGGGGCACTAATGAAAAACTGTTTTTT; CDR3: CASSKTGGTNEKLFF
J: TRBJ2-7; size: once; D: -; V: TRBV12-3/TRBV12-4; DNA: TGTGCCAGCAGCAAGGGCGGCTACGAGCAGTACTTC; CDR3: CASSKGGYEQYF
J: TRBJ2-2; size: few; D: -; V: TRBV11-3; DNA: TGTGCCAGCAGCTTAGGTTCCGGGGAGCTGTTTTTT; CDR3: CASSLGSGELFF
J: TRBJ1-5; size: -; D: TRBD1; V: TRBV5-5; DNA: TGTGCCAGCAGGGCCGACAGGGGCCCCCAGCATTTT; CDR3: CASRADRGPQHF
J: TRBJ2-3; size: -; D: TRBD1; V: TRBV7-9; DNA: TGTGCCAGCAGTTATAACAGGGGGGCCACAGATACGCAGTATTTT; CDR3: CASSYNRGATDTQYF
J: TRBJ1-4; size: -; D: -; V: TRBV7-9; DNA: TGTGCCAGCAGTCTCGACAGGTTATCTAATGAAAAACTGTTTTTT; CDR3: CASSLDRLSNEKLFF
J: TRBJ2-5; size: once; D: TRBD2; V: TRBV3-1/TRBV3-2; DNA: TGTGCCAGCGCCCTCACTAGCGGGTATAAAGAGACCCAGTACTTC; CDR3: CASALTSGYKETQYF